This TCR beta chain was recovered during a study of blood T cell repertoires in COVID-19. Overall study: Samples representing acute and convalescent COVID-19 were sourced from the United States, Italy and Spain.

The repertoire was sequenced with immunoSEQ multiplex PCR; TCRdb's copy has only in-frame clones and lacks some. The table records about 140,000 clones, roughly 90% of them present only once. V was pared by 2 bases and J by 1 base, with 5 bases between. The CDR3 has 12 residues. CDR1 is GTSNPN and CDR2 is SVGIG in the germline V gene (reference sequence). The chain employs TRBV30 and TRBJ1-1; D unclear. The source of this sequence is a man aged 50-59 years with active or convalescent COVID-19. Material for sequencing was peripheral blood. The CDR3 protein is CAWSYRNTEAFF. CDR3 coding DNA: TGTGCCTGGAGTTATAGGAACACTGAAGCTTTCTTT.